These 27 T cell receptor beta chains were all obtained from the same sample, sequenced in a study of T-cell memory formation after mild COVID-19. TCRdb analysed the 5' RACE reads with MiXCR anew, one entry per CDR3 protein. Among some 300,000 distinct CDR3 sequences listed, under 25% were seen once. The specimen sequenced was PBMCs or a T cell subset sorted from them (not recorded which). These receptors all stem from a man between 18 and 35 years old who had mild COVID-19 (a few samples of this study predate the infection). Cell type and time point are not known.

The chain joins TRBV7-2 to TRBJ2-1; D is perhaps TRBD1 (5 bases). V lost 5 bases to trimming and J lost 10 bases, with 12 bases between them. CDR3 length equals 12 residues. Germline CDR1 and CDR2: SGHTA and FQGNSA. CDR3 nucleotide sequence: TGTGCCAGCAGCCTGACCCGGACAGAGCAGTTCTTC. Translating gives CASSLTRTEQFF.

The chain joins TRBV7-6 to TRBJ2-1; 9 bases agree with TRBD2. CDR1 is SGHVS, CDR2 FNYEAQ, per germline. The CDR3 length is 16 residues. V gave up 6 bases and J gave up 2 bases; unmatched junction bases: 8. The CDR3 nucleotides read TGTGCCAGCAGGTCAGGGAGCGGGGGGCCCTACAATGAGCAGTTCTTC. Residues: CASRSGSGGPYNEQFF.

CDR3 sequence: CASTHWGREFF. The CDR3 DNA sequence: TGTGCCAGCACCCACTGGGGCAGGGAGTTCTTC. This chain joins TRBV6-5 and TRBJ2-1, with a weak D call TRBD1 (5 bases). This CDR3 region has 11 residues. The ends were cut back, 7 bases at V and 14 bases at J, with 15 bases in the middle. Germline V CDR1 and CDR2: MNHEY, SVGAGI.

This clonotype was observed a handful of times. The V and J genes are TRBV15 and TRBJ1-2; D is ambiguous. The V and J ends lost 0 bases and 9 bases respectively, with 8 bases between them. The CDR3 sequence is 12 residues long. CDR1 and CDR2 (germline): LNHNV, YYDKDF (reference sequence). The chain's CDR3 is CATSRDHGSYTF. In DNA, the CDR3 is TGTGCCACCAGCAGAGATCACGGGAGCTACACCTTC.

Only a few counts were recorded for this clonotype. The genes are TRBV7-2 and TRBJ2-3; 7 positions match TRBD2. V gave up 5 bases and J gave up 6 bases; unmatched junction bases: 8. The CDR3 runs 14 residues. Germline V lookup: CDR1 SGHTA, CDR2 FQGNSA. The DNA for the CDR3 is TGTGCCAGCAGCCTCCAGCGGGGAAGGGATACGCAGTATTTT. Translation: CASSLQRGRDTQYF.

V and J are TRBV12-3 or TRBV12-4 and TRBJ1-1, with D perhaps matching TRBD1 (5 bases). V lost 7 bases and J lost 10, with 19 bases in between. The CDR3 is 13 residues long. The CDR3 is CASTLGEGAAAFF. Written as DNA, the CDR3 is TGTGCCAGCACCCTAGGGGAGGGAGCGGCAGCTTTCTTT.

This clonotype occurred a few times. V is TRBV27 and J is TRBJ2-5, with a possible D match to TRBD1 (6 bases). Per germline, CDR1 MNHEY and CDR2 SMNVEV (reference sequence). The CDR3 runs to 14 residues. V lost 5 bases, J lost 5 bases, and 15 bases lay in between. CDR3 amino acids: CASSPQGQGETQYF. The CDR3 DNA reads TGTGCCAGCAGTCCTCAGGGGCAGGGGGAGACCCAGTACTTC.

This clonotype was seen many times. The chain has TRBV2 and TRBJ2-7; TRBD1 might be the D (7 bases). CDR3 length equals 14 residues. Trimming stripped 7 bases from V and 4 bases from J, with 17 bases between. From germline, CDR1 is SNHLY and CDR2 FYNNEI. CDR3 sequence reads: CASTQGGHLYEQYF. CDR3 sequence (DNA): TGTGCCAGCACTCAGGGGGGACACCTATACGAGCAGTACTTC.

The V gene is TRBV7-3, the J gene TRBJ2-4; a possible D gene is TRBD2 (6 bases). V dropped 5 bases and J dropped 8 bases, with 13 bases sitting between them. Germline-derived CDR1 and CDR2 are SGHTA and FQGTGA. The CDR3 length is 13 residues. The CDR3 region is CASSPTRRDIQYF. The CDR3 nucleotides are TGTGCCAGCAGCCCGACTAGGAGGGACATTCAGTACTTC.

The chain links TRBV20-1 to TRBJ2-7; 8 bases match TRBD1. The V gene's germline CDR1 is DFQATT and CDR2 SNEGSKA (reference sequence). V shed 6 bases, J shed 2 bases, and the junction held 6 bases outside the gene matches. CDR3 length: 13 residues. CDR3 in amino acids: CSANQGAAYEQYF. CDR3 DNA: TGCAGTGCCAACCAGGGGGCCGCCTACGAGCAGTACTTC.

In DNA, the CDR3 is TGTGCCAGCAGCTTGCTAGGGGCGGGGGAGCAGTACTTC. This sequence encodes CASSLLGAGEQYF. This chain links TRBV5-5 with TRBJ2-7, with a tentative D call TRBD2 (6 bases). This CDR3 spans 13 amino acids. The ends were cut back, 1 base at V and 7 bases at J, with 12 bases in the middle. Germline values: CDR1 SGHKS, CDR2 YYEKEE (reference sequence).

This clonotype was picked up a small number of times. At one end, the junction sequence differs from germline, possibly due to a read error. This chain connects TRBV7-9 to TRBJ2-5; D gene unclear. This CDR3 is built from 11 residues. The germline CDR1 and CDR2 sequences are SEHNR and FQNEAQ (reference sequence). CDR3 sequence: CACRSQETQYF. CDR3 nucleotides: TGTGCCTGCAGGAGCCAAGAGACCCAGTACTTC. The full variable domain, in which reference TRBV7-9 and TRBJ2-5 provide the parts outside the CDR3, is DTGVSQNPRHKITKRGQNVTFRCDPISEHNRLYWYRQTLGQGPEFLTYFQNEAQLEKSRLLSDRFSAERPKGSFSTLEIQRTEQGDSAMYLCACRSQETQYFGPGTRLLVL.

The gene calls are TRBV4-3 and TRBJ2-7; D uncertain. Germline CDR1 and CDR2: LGHNA and YSLEER. V was clipped by 0 bases and J by 3 bases, with 15 bases between them. The CDR3 spans 16 residues. CDR3 in DNA: TGCGCCAGCAGCCAAGACATCTCGCAGACCCACTACGAGCAGTACTTC. Translating gives CASSQDISQTHYEQYF.

The sample holds many counts of this clonotype. The CDR3 coding sequence is TGTGCCAGCAGCCCACGGGCGGGGACAGAGACCCAGTACTTC. Translated, it gives CASSPRAGTETQYF. The chain employs TRBV7-2 and TRBJ2-5, with D tentatively TRBD2 (6 bases). The CDR3 length is 14 residues. Germline lookup yields CDR1 SGHTA and CDR2 FQGNSA. Trimming removed 5 bases at V and 4 bases at J, with 14 bases between.

CDR3 sequence reads: CASSFIDNVLTF. The CDR3 DNA reads as TGCGCCAGCAGCTTCATAGACAACGTCCTGACTTTC. The rearrangement joins TRBV5-1 to TRBJ2-6; D gene ambiguous. The ends were cut back, 2 bases at V and 9 bases at J, with 6 bases in the middle. Germline V gene lookup returns CDR1 SGHRS and CDR2 YFSETQ. The CDR3 runs 12 residues.

This clonotype has more than one count but fewer than ten. The J gene is TRBJ2-1, the V gene TRBV7-6, with D possibly TRBD1 on 6 matching bases. This CDR3 has 15 residues. CDR1 and CDR2 (germline): SGHVS, FNYEAQ. V was cut by 1 base and J by 1 base, with 8 bases left in between. The CDR3 sequence is CASSLVQGSYNEQFF. In nucleotides, the CDR3 is TGTGCCAGCAGCTTAGTACAGGGATCCTACAATGAGCAGTTCTTC. Combining the CDR3 with reference TRBV7-6 and TRBJ2-1 gives the whole variable domain GAGVSQSPRYKVTKRGQDVALRCDPISGHVSLYWYRQALGQGPEFLTYFNYEAQQDKSGLPNDRFSAERPEGSISTLTIQRTEQRDSAMYRCASSLVQGSYNEQFFGPGTRLTVL.

This rearrangement joins TRBV6-2 or TRBV6-3 to TRBJ2-7; 8 bases map to TRBD1. Per the germline V gene, CDR1 is MNHEY and CDR2 is SVGEGT. The CDR3 contains 15 residues. V was clipped by 5 bases and J by 2 bases; unmatched bases: 8. DNA for the CDR3: TGTGCCAGCAGTCCCCGGACAGGGACTCCCTACGAGCAGTACGTC. It yields the protein CASSPRTGTPYEQYV.

This clonotype showed up just a few times. The chain links TRBV7-9 to TRBJ2-5; the match to TRBD2 covers 10 bases. CDR1 SEHNR and CDR2 FQNEAQ come from the germline V gene (reference sequence). V shed 5 bases and J 7 bases; nucleotides not matched to a gene: 13. CDR3 length: 16 residues. The CDR3 nucleotides are TGTGCCAGCAGCCACTCACGGCAGCGGGGGGGCGGGACCCAGTACTTC. This encodes CASSHSRQRGGGTQYF. Full variable domain (remainder filled in from reference TRBV7-9 and TRBJ2-5): DTGVSQNPRHKITKRGQNVTFRCDPISEHNRLYWYRQTLGQGPEFLTYFQNEAQLEKSRLLSDRFSAERPKGSFSTLEIQRTEQGDSAMYLCASSHSRQRGGGTQYFGPGTRLLVL.

This clonotype was found a few times. This chain links TRBV7-9 with TRBJ1-5, with unresolved D. Germline CDR1 reads SEHNR; CDR2 reads FQNEAQ (reference sequence). The CDR3 loop spans 13 amino acids. V gave up 3 bases and J gave up 9 bases, with 12 bases separating them. This CDR3 reads CASSLEGQGPQHF. The DNA for the CDR3 is TGTGCCAGCAGCTTGGAGGGCCAAGGGCCCCAGCATTTT.

This clonotype was seen a few times. The chain couples TRBV7-2 to TRBJ2-5; 9 nucleotides line up with TRBD1. Germline trimming cut 3 bases from V and 3 bases from J; bases unmatched to any gene: 2. This CDR3 contains 14 residues. Per the germline V gene, CDR1 is SGHTA and CDR2 is FQGNSA. The CDR3 loop is CASSFDRGEETQYF. The CDR3 region has the DNA TGTGCCAGCAGCTTTGACAGGGGGGAAGAGACCCAGTACTTC.

This clonotype was observed a handful of times. The V and J genes are TRBV4-1 and TRBJ2-7, with 9 bases lining up with TRBD1. V was clipped by 8 bases and J by 5 bases; unmatched bases: 13. The V gene's germline CDR1 is MGHRA and CDR2 YSYEKL. This CDR3 is built from 15 residues. The CDR3 region is CASGRGTGNLNEQYF. For the CDR3, the DNA is TGCGCCAGCGGACGGGGGACAGGGAATCTAAACGAGCAGTACTTC.

About this clonotype itself: The conserved closing phenylalanine or tryptophan is absent in this CDR3, likely reflecting a read error. J is TRBJ2-7 and V is TRBV7-2; no clear D gene. V was pared by 5 bases and J by 3 bases, with 8 bases between. The germline V gene has CDR1 SGHTA and CDR2 FQGNSA. CDR3 size: 12 residues. CDR3 region: CASSANIYEQYL. The CDR3 DNA reads as TGTGCCAGCAGCGCCAACATCTACGAGCAGTACTTA.

The sample holds a few counts of this clonotype. The chain is built from TRBV5-6 and TRBJ1-1, with 7 bases matching TRBD1. The germline V gene has CDR1 SGHDT and CDR2 YYEEEE. Trimming took 3 bases from V and 5 from J; bases not matched to a gene: 10. CDR3 length equals 15 residues. The DNA for the CDR3 is TGTGCCAGCAGCTCAGGACTACAGGGGCGGACTGAAGCTTTCTTT. This encodes CASSSGLQGRTEAFF.

The chain combines TRBV7-2 with TRBJ1-5; D is ambiguous. The germline gives CDR1 SGHTA, CDR2 FQGNSA. CDR3 length: 12 residues. V was shortened by 5 bases and J by 8 bases, with 10 bases between the two germline ends. CDR3 in amino acids: CASSPPREPQHF. The DNA for the CDR3 is TGTGCCAGCAGCCCTCCTCGCGAGCCCCAGCATTTT.

The chain joins TRBV10-1 to TRBJ2-7, with TRBD2 matching 7 bases. In germline, CDR1 is WNHNN, CDR2 SYGVQD (reference sequence). Losses at the gene ends were 10 bases for V and 3 bases for J; bases not matched to a gene: 12. CDR3 length equals 14 residues. The CDR3 reads CANLGGTGLYEQYF. The CDR3 DNA sequence: TGCGCCAACCTCGGGGGGACTGGCCTCTACGAGCAGTACTTC.

This clonotype was counted a few times. The V and J genes are TRBV3-1 and TRBJ2-7; no clear D. The V gene's germline CDR1 is LGHDT and CDR2 YNNKEL (reference sequence). The length of the CDR3 is 13 residues. Trimming cost V 3 bases and J 0 bases, with 6 bases left between them. This chain's CDR3 is CASSQRSSYEQYF. The CDR3, as DNA: TGTGCCAGCAGCCAGCGAAGCTCCTACGAGCAGTACTTC.

About this clonotype itself: Being one base from a much bigger clone, this may be a read error. The missing conserved phenylalanine or tryptophan at the end of this CDR3 makes a read error likely. The V call is TRBV18, the J call TRBJ2-1, with TRBD1 as a possible D gene (5 bases). The length of the CDR3 is 15 residues. Trimming pared 2 bases from V and 0 bases from J, leaving 8 bases between. Per germline, CDR1 KGHSH and CDR2 LQKENI. CDR3 DNA sequence: TGTGCCAGCTCACCAGGGGCCAGCTCCTACAATGAGCAGTTCTTA. This translates into CASSPGASSYNEQFL.